The 27 T cell receptor beta chains in this list originate from one sample, sequenced in a study of cytomegalovirus exposure and HLA in healthy donors. In the PCR, 60 Vbeta and 13 Jbeta primers were used. Using immunoSEQ multiplex PCR, the repertoire was profiled, and TCRdb retains in-frame clones only, with some absent. The top ten hold roughly 1.9% of the sample, which has about 160,000 clones, around 84% seen once. Sequenced: PBMCs. The receptor source for this set is a man between 18 and 29 years old in good health and CMV-seronegative.

Regarding this clone: In the same sample, other DNA sequences code for this CDR3. The genes are TRBV6-5 and TRBJ1-5, with TRBD1 matching 7 bases. This CDR3 is 15 amino acids long. CDR1 is MNHEY, CDR2 SVGAGI, per germline. V gave up 0 bases and J gave up 3 bases; unmatched junction bases: 2. The CDR3 nucleotides read TGTGCCAGCAGTTACTCGGGACAGTCCAATCAGCCCCAGCATTTT. This translates into CASSYSGQSNQPQHF.

The chain employs TRBV4-1 and TRBJ2-5; 7 bases are shared with TRBD1. This CDR3 is built from 16 residues. The germline gives CDR1 MGHRA, CDR2 YSYEKL. V dropped 0 bases and J dropped 1; count of bases not matched to a gene: 5. CDR3 in amino acids: CASSQDPGQIQETQYF. CDR3 bases: TGCGCCAGCAGCCAAGACCCGGGACAGATCCAAGAGACCCAGTACTTC.

The V and J genes are TRBV7-8 and TRBJ1-4, with D tentatively TRBD1 (6 bases). V was pared by 3 bases and J by 7 bases, with 12 bases between. The CDR3 totals 14 residues. Germline CDR1 reads SGHVS; CDR2 reads FQNEAQ. CDR3 region: CASSFDTGTEKLFF. DNA for the CDR3: TGTGCCAGCAGCTTTGATACAGGGACTGAAAAACTGTTTTTT.

The chain employs TRBV28 and TRBJ1-5; D ambiguous. V lost 7 bases and J lost 1, with 14 bases in between. The length of the CDR3 is 15 residues. The germline gives CDR1 MDHEN, CDR2 SYDVKM. This chain's CDR3 is CASKILGPSNQPQHF. The CDR3 nucleotides read TGTGCCAGCAAAATACTAGGGCCCAGCAATCAGCCCCAGCATTTT.

In its sample, this clone was seen once. The J gene is TRBJ2-7, the V gene TRBV5-5, with a possible D match to TRBD2 (5 bases). There are 14 residues in the CDR3. Trimming removed 4 bases from V and 1 base from J, with 12 bases in between. The V gene's germline CDR1 is SGHKS and CDR2 YYEKEE (reference sequence). CDR3 sequence: CASSAGPGSYEQYF. CDR3 sequence (DNA): TGTGCCAGCAGCGCGGGCCCGGGTTCCTACGAGCAGTACTTC.

The J gene is TRBJ2-1, the V gene TRBV5-4, with 8 nucleotides matching TRBD2. The length of the CDR3 is 16 residues. Germline V gives CDR1 SGHNT, CDR2 YYREEE (reference sequence). Losses at the gene ends were 3 bases for V and 1 base for J; bases not matched to a gene: 6. CDR3 sequence: CASSSGAGESYNEQFF. In DNA form, the CDR3 reads TGTGCCAGCAGCTCCGGAGCGGGAGAGTCCTACAATGAGCAGTTCTTC.

J is TRBJ2-3 and V is TRBV2; 9 bases are shared with TRBD1. Germline V gives CDR1 SNHLY, CDR2 FYNNEI. This CDR3 has 15 residues. Trimming at V came to 5 bases and at J to 7 bases, leaving 10 bases not matched to a gene. DNA of the CDR3: TGTGCCAGCAGTACGACAGGGGGAGTATCGAATACGCAGTATTTT. Its translation: CASSTTGGVSNTQYF.

The chain joins TRBV5-1 to TRBJ2-5; 9 bases agree with TRBD1. With 4 bases clipped from V and 2 bases from J, the junction kept 3 bases outside the gene matches. This CDR3 has 14 residues. The V gene's germline CDR1 is SGHRS and CDR2 YFSETQ. The CDR3 loop is CASSAGQGQETQYF. In DNA form, the CDR3 reads TGCGCCAGCAGCGCGGGACAGGGTCAAGAGACCCAGTACTTC. The variable domain in full, with the rest retrieved from reference TRBV5-1 and TRBJ2-5, is KAGVTQTPRYLIKTRGQQVTLSCSPISGHRSVSWYQQTPGQGLQFLFEYFSETQRNKGNFPGRFSGRQFSNSRSEMNVSTLELGDSALYLCASSAGQGQETQYFGPGTRLLVL.

J is TRBJ2-5 and V is TRBV28; 7 bases match TRBD1. Trimming at V came to 7 bases and at J to 4 bases, leaving 12 bases not matched to a gene. This CDR3 is built from 15 residues. Germline lookup yields CDR1 MDHEN and CDR2 SYDVKM. CDR3 in DNA: TGTGCCAGCATTCCCGGACAGGTCTGGGGAGAGACCCAGTACTTC. Translated: CASIPGQVWGETQYF.

This chain uses TRBV4-1 with TRBJ2-1; the D gene is possibly TRBD1 (5 bases). The CDR3 is made up of 16 amino acids. Germline CDR1 is MGHRA and CDR2 is YSYEKL. Deletions cut 0 bases from V and 4 bases from J, with 13 bases between. The CDR3 nucleotides are TGCGCCAGCAGCCAAGATACGTGGGGCGGATACAATGAGCAGTTCTTC. Residues: CASSQDTWGGYNEQFF.

This sequence joins TRBV11-2 and TRBJ2-5, with a possible D match to TRBD2 (7 bases). Germline CDR1 reads SGHAT; CDR2 reads FQNNGV. Trimming removed 3 bases at V and 1 base at J, with 15 bases between. CDR3 length equals 16 residues. As DNA, the CDR3 is TGTGCCAGCAGCTTGCTGGAGGGGGGGGCCCAAGAGACCCAGTACTTC. Its protein product is CASSLLEGGAQETQYF.

This chain links TRBV7-9 with TRBJ1-2; D perhaps matches TRBD1 (6 bases). V shed 4 bases and J shed 4 bases, with 25 bases lying between them. Germline V lookup: CDR1 SEHNR, CDR2 FQNEAQ (reference sequence). The CDR3 runs 18 residues. The CDR3, as DNA: TGTGCCAGCAGCTCCCCCGGCGCAGGGGCCGCGACGGCCTATGGCTACACCTTC. Translated, it gives CASSSPGAGAATAYGYTF.

V gene TRBV7-2 combines with J gene TRBJ1-3, with D possibly matching TRBD1 (6 bases). Trimming took off 5 bases at V and 3 bases at J, with 17 bases between the two ends. The germline V gene has CDR1 SGHTA and CDR2 FQGNSA. This CDR3 is built from 16 residues. CDR3 sequence: CASSPSGGWSGNTIYF. The CDR3 DNA reads as TGTGCCAGCAGCCCTAGCGGGGGCTGGAGTGGAAACACCATATATTTT.

The chain joins TRBV4-1 to TRBJ2-3; D is unclear. CDR3 length equals 15 residues. V gave up 4 bases and J gave up 3 bases, with 14 bases separating them. Germline V lookup: CDR1 MGHRA, CDR2 YSYEKL. The CDR3 DNA sequence: TGCGCCAGCAGCCCATTCCAAGTCAGTACAGATACGCAGTATTTT. Translated, it gives CASSPFQVSTDTQYF.

The chain combines TRBV6-4 with TRBJ1-1; a possible D gene is TRBD1 (5 bases). The CDR3 is 14 amino acids. V was trimmed by 6 bases and J by 5 bases, leaving 16 bases between them. Looked up from germline, CDR1 is MRHNA and CDR2 is SNTAGT. The CDR3 nucleotides are TGTGCCAGCAGCCGACAGTTCGGGAGGACTGAAGCTTTCTTT. It specifies CASSRQFGRTEAFF.

J is TRBJ2-3 and V is TRBV6-5; D might be TRBD2 (6 bases). Germline CDR1 MNHEY, CDR2 SVGAGI. Trimming pared 6 bases from V and 3 bases from J, leaving 10 bases between. The CDR3 is 13 residues long. The CDR3 DNA reads as TGTGCCAGCAGCCGCGGGGTGACAGATACGCAGTATTTT. It specifies CASSRGVTDTQYF.

The V gene is TRBV29-1, the J gene TRBJ1-1; 7 bases agree with TRBD1. Germline CDR1 reads SQVTM; CDR2 reads ANQGSEA. The CDR3 consists of 12 residues. Trimming cost V 3 bases and J 10 bases; bases outside gene matches: 8. This chain's CDR3 is CSVESAGGSAFF. CDR3 bases: TGCAGCGTTGAGTCGGCAGGGGGTTCAGCTTTCTTT.

This clone was detected once. The chain is built from TRBV9 and TRBJ2-1, with D possibly TRBD2 on 6 matching bases. The CDR3 sequence is 16 residues long. CDR1 and CDR2 from the germline V gene are SGDLS and YYNGEE. Trimming pared 4 bases from V and 1 base from J, leaving 15 bases between. The CDR3 DNA sequence: TGTGCCAGCAGCTTGCGGGGCGAAGGATCCTACAATGAGCAGTTCTTC. Translation: CASSLRGEGSYNEQFF. Filled out from reference TRBV9 and TRBJ2-1, the complete variable domain reads DSGVTQTPKHLITATGQRVTLRCSPRSGDLSVYWYQQSLDQGLQFLIQYYNGEERAKGNILERFSAQQFPDLHSELNLSSLELGDSALYFCASSLRGEGSYNEQFFGPGTRLTVL.

With respect to this clone: Other DNA variants within this sample encode the same CDR3. The CDR3 spells CASSSGTPPGEQYF. DNA for the CDR3: TGTGCCAGCAGCTCCGGGACTCCCCCCGGCGAGCAGTACTTC. The chain links TRBV6-6 to TRBJ2-7, with D possibly being TRBD2 (6 bases). CDR3 length: 14 residues. Germline CDR1 is MNHNY and CDR2 is SVGAGI (reference sequence). V was cut by 6 bases and J by 6 bases, with 18 bases left in between.

V gene TRBV7-3 combines with J gene TRBJ2-2; D not certain. The CDR3 loop spans 14 amino acids. The germline gives CDR1 SGHTA, CDR2 FQGTGA. Trimming removed 3 bases at V and 4 bases at J, with 9 bases between. This CDR3 is CASSLQASTGELFF. CDR3 nucleotide sequence: TGTGCCAGCAGCTTGCAGGCGAGCACCGGGGAGCTGTTTTTT.

This chain links TRBV14 with TRBJ2-7; 8 nucleotides match TRBD1. The CDR3 has 17 amino acids. Unmatched junction bases numbered 8, after V lost 0 bases and J lost 1 base. Germline V lookup: CDR1 SGHDN, CDR2 FVKESK. CDR3 DNA sequence: TGTGCCAGCAGCCAAGACTCTTTCCAGGGGGCTTCCTACGAGCAGTACTTC. Translation gives CASSQDSFQGASYEQYF.

The chain is built from TRBV18 and TRBJ2-3; D is unclear. This CDR3 comprises 14 residues. The V end was cut by 2 bases, the J end by 3 bases, with 9 bases between. Germline assignment: CDR1 KGHSH and CDR2 LQKENI. DNA of the CDR3: TGTGCCAGCTCACCAGAGACTCAGACAGATACGCAGTATTTT. This encodes CASSPETQTDTQYF.

This rearrangement joins TRBV5-6 to TRBJ2-7, with 9 bases lining up with TRBD2. The germline V gene has CDR1 SGHDT and CDR2 YYEEEE. The CDR3 has 14 amino acids. Trimming removed 5 bases from V and 4 bases from J; junction bases left unmatched: 7. The CDR3 loop reads CASRGAGGSYEQYF. In DNA, the CDR3 is TGTGCCAGCAGGGGGGCGGGGGGGTCTTACGAGCAGTACTTC.

CDR3 residues: CASSTQNTEAFF. The CDR3, as DNA: TGTGCCAGCAGCACACAGAACACTGAAGCTTTCTTT. The rearrangement joins TRBV28 to TRBJ1-1; D unclear. Germline loops: CDR1 MDHEN, CDR2 SYDVKM. This CDR3 comprises 12 residues. V lost 6 bases, J lost 1 base, and 6 bases lay in between. The full variable domain, completed using reference TRBV28 and TRBJ1-1, is DVKVTQSSRYLVKRTGEKVFLECVQDMDHENMFWYRQDPGLGLRLIYFSYDVKMKEKGDIPEGYSVSREKKERFSLILESASTNQTSMYLCASSTQNTEAFFGQGTRLTVV.

V gene TRBV19 combines with J gene TRBJ2-7; D is perhaps TRBD1 (6 bases). Per the germline V gene, CDR1 is LNHDA and CDR2 is SQIVND (reference sequence). V lost 7 bases and J 0 bases, leaving 13 bases between the germline ends. The CDR3 has 14 residues. CDR3 DNA sequence: TGTGCCAGTAACCCACAGGGAAGCTCCTACGAGCAGTACTTC. This encodes CASNPQGSSYEQYF.

In its sample, this clone was seen once. The rearrangement joins TRBV7-9 to TRBJ2-5, with 9 positions matching TRBD2. Losses at the gene ends were 4 bases for V and 2 bases for J; bases not matched to a gene: 11. Germline CDR1 reads SEHNR; CDR2 reads FQNEAQ (reference sequence). This CDR3 is built from 17 residues. The CDR3, as DNA: TGTGCCAGCAGCTACCCTCCTAGCGGGGAGGTACAAGAGACCCAGTACTTC. Translating it yields CASSYPPSGEVQETQYF. Complete variable domain (other parts from reference TRBV7-9 and TRBJ2-5): DTGVSQNPRHKITKRGQNVTFRCDPISEHNRLYWYRQTLGQGPEFLTYFQNEAQLEKSRLLSDRFSAERPKGSFSTLEIQRTEQGDSAMYLCASSYPPSGEVQETQYFGPGTRLLVL.

V is TRBV6-5 and J is TRBJ1-2; no clear D. Trimming removed 7 bases from V and 7 bases from J, with 13 bases in between. This CDR3 contains 12 residues. Looked up from germline, CDR1 is MNHEY and CDR2 is SVGAGI. DNA of the CDR3: TGTGCCAGCACCGCGGCAAGTGGTGGCTACACCTTC. It is translated as CASTAASGGYTF.